Below, 31 T cell receptor beta chains from the same sample are listed, as sequenced in a study of patients and donors after allogeneic stem cell transplantation. TCRdb ran MiXCR on the RT-PCR reads and lists one entry per CDR3 protein. Of approximately 200,000 distinct CDR3 sequences listed, roughly two fifths are singletons. Sequenced input: blood, either unsorted or a sorted T cell fraction (not recorded which). The receptors were sampled from a human donor who was either an allogeneic HSCT recipient or a stem cell or donor lymphocyte infusion donor (not recorded which). It is not recorded whose cells these are; they may come from a transplant donor.

This clonotype was seen a handful of times. The J gene is TRBJ1-1, the V gene TRBV20-1; a weak D match, TRBD1 (5 bases). This CDR3 is built from 17 residues. Germline V gene lookup returns CDR1 DFQATT and CDR2 SNEGSKA (reference sequence). The V end lost 0 bases, the J end lost 0 bases, and 17 bases lay between the germline ends. The CDR3 region is CSARDPEQAAVNTEAFF. The CDR3 DNA follows: TGCAGTGCTAGAGACCCTGAACAGGCGGCAGTGAACACTGAAGCTTTCTTT.

This clonotype was detected a few times. Its ends do not fully match the called genes, so a read error is possible. The V and J genes are TRBV20-1 and TRBJ2-7; TRBD2 might be the D (7 bases). CDR3 size: 12 residues. CDR1 is DFQATT, CDR2 SNEGSKA, per germline (reference sequence). The CDR3 spells CSARGGVYEQYF. Here the CDR3 DNA reads TGCAGTGCGAGAGGGGGGGTCTACGAGCAGTACTTC.

The chain links TRBV7-9 to TRBJ1-1, with D tentatively TRBD1 (5 bases). Trimming removed 3 bases from V and 0 bases from J, with 11 bases in between. This CDR3 is built from 15 residues. Germline values: CDR1 SEHNR, CDR2 FQNEAQ (reference sequence). The CDR3 sequence: CASSLGVGVNTEAFF. The CDR3 nucleotides read TGTGCCAGCAGCTTGGGGGTAGGAGTGAACACTGAAGCTTTCTTT.

This clonotype has just one count. The chain employs TRBV5-1 and TRBJ2-3; D possibly corresponds to TRBD2 (6 bases). Looked up from germline, CDR1 is SGHRS and CDR2 is YFSETQ. V was pared by 5 bases and J by 4 bases, with 14 bases between. The CDR3 has 14 amino acids. The CDR3 here is CASRGGAWADTQYF. The CDR3 region has the DNA TGCGCCAGCAGAGGAGGGGCCTGGGCAGATACGCAGTATTTT.

The V gene is TRBV2, the J gene TRBJ1-1; no firm D call. The CDR3 has 15 amino acids. The V gene's germline CDR1 is SNHLY and CDR2 FYNNEI. Trimming took 7 bases from V and 6 from J, leaving 21 bases between them. CDR3 protein: CASTRETFMLAEAFF. The CDR3 coding sequence is TGTGCCAGCACTCGCGAAACCTTTATGTTGGCTGAAGCTTTCTTT.

V and J are TRBV9 and TRBJ2-7; no reliable D call. Trimming left V 1 base short and J 5 bases short, with 16 bases between. This CDR3 has 15 amino acids. The germline V gene encodes CDR1 SGDLS and CDR2 YYNGEE. CDR3 residues: CASSVKGSLSDEQYF. The CDR3 DNA reads as TGTGCCAGCAGCGTAAAAGGGTCACTTTCCGACGAGCAGTACTTC.

V gene TRBV12-2 combines with J gene TRBJ1-5. TRBV12-2 is annotated as a pseudogene. This CDR3 has 13 amino acids. The CDR3 region is CASRLVGNQPQHF. The CDR3 DNA follows: TGTGCAAGTCGCTTAGTAGGCAATCAGCCCCAGCATTTT.

This chain uses TRBV12-3 or TRBV12-4 with TRBJ1-1, with D uncertain. The CDR3 sequence is 14 residues long. Trimming removed 3 bases from V and 2 bases from J, with 10 bases in between. In DNA form, the CDR3 reads TGTGCCAGCAGTTTGAGGGTAGCAAACACTGAAGCTTTCTTT. The encoded protein is CASSLRVANTEAFF.

V usage is TRBV24-1 and J usage is TRBJ2-1; the D gene is possibly TRBD1 (5 bases). Trimming took off 3 bases at V and 5 bases at J, with 13 bases between the two ends. Germline CDR1 reads KGHDR; CDR2 reads SFDVKD. The CDR3 is 15 residues long. The CDR3 loop reads CATSDPGHSNNEQFF. In nucleotides, the CDR3 is TGTGCCACCAGTGATCCCGGACACAGCAACAATGAGCAGTTCTTC.

This clonotype was counted only a few times. V is TRBV5-1 and J is TRBJ1-1; D unresolved. CDR1 and CDR2 (germline): SGHRS, YFSETQ. V was cut by 4 bases and J by 2 bases, with 15 bases left in between. This CDR3 region has 15 residues. As DNA, the CDR3 is TGCGCCAGCAGCCACGGTACGCTAGTCAACACTGAAGCTTTCTTT. Amino acids: CASSHGTLVNTEAFF.

This clonotype was detected a few times. This chain links TRBV7-8 with TRBJ1-2; 8 bases fit TRBD1. J lost 7 bases, V lost 1 base, and 11 bases had no gene match. The CDR3 covers 16 residues. Germline V gene sequence: CDR1 SGHVS, CDR2 FQNEAQ. The CDR3 nucleotides are TGTGCCAGCAGCTTAGGTGTCTGGCAGGGGGCGCTTGGCTACACCTTC. Amino acids: CASSLGVWQGALGYTF. Drawing the rest from reference TRBV7-8 and TRBJ1-2, the complete variable domain is GAGVSQSPRYKVAKRGQDVALRCDPISGHVSLFWYQQALGQGPEFLTYFQNEAQLDKSGLPSDRFFAERPEGSVSTLKIQRTQQEDSAVYLCASSLGVWQGALGYTFGSGTRLTVV.

A single count supports this clonotype. This chain links TRBV21-1 with TRBJ2-7; TRBD1, the D gene given by the table, was not confirmed from the DNA. TRBV21-1 is a pseudogene locus. This CDR3 comprises 14 residues. CDR3 sequence: CASSNPDRDYEQYF. The CDR3 coding sequence is TGTGCCAGCAGCAACCCTGACAGGGACTACGAGCAGTACTTC.

The J gene is TRBJ1-2, the V gene TRBV4-2; no firm D call. From germline, CDR1 is LGHNA and CDR2 YNFKEQ. Trimming removed 2 bases at V and 8 bases at J, with 9 bases between. The CDR3 is 12 amino acids. For the CDR3, the DNA is TGTGCCAGCAGCCAACCAAAAACGGGCTACACCTTC. It encodes CASSQPKTGYTF.

This clonotype came up once. The junction differs from germline at one of its ends, possibly a read error. The chain employs TRBV5-1 and TRBJ2-2; 7 bases map to TRBD1. This CDR3 has 15 residues. Looked up from germline, CDR1 is SGHRS and CDR2 is YFSETQ. CDR3 bases: TGCGCCAGCAGCTGGGTGGACAGGAACATCGGGGAGCTGGTTTTT. This gives the protein CASSWVDRNIGELVF.

The chain is built from TRBV9 and TRBJ2-7; D gene uncertain. Looked up from germline, CDR1 is SGDLS and CDR2 is YYNGEE. The length of the CDR3 is 14 residues. Trimming shortened V by 1 base and J by 3 bases, and 11 bases separated the two germline ends. The CDR3 loop is CASSVNPQNYEQYF. In nucleotides, the CDR3 is TGTGCCAGCAGCGTAAATCCCCAGAACTACGAGCAGTACTTC. The full variable domain, in which reference TRBV9 and TRBJ2-7 provide the parts outside the CDR3, is DSGVTQTPKHLITATGQRVTLRCSPRSGDLSVYWYQQSLDQGLQFLIQYYNGEERAKGNILERFSAQQFPDLHSELNLSSLELGDSALYFCASSVNPQNYEQYFGPGTRLTVT.

V gene TRBV5-1 combines with J gene TRBJ2-7; the D is unclear. Trimming took off 3 bases at V and 6 bases at J, with 13 bases between the two ends. Germline loops: CDR1 SGHRS, CDR2 YFSETQ. The CDR3 has 13 residues. CDR3 sequence (DNA): TGCGCCAGCAGCTGGGATTTAGGCAGCGAGCAGTACTTC. Its translation is CASSWDLGSEQYF.

This sequence joins TRBV4-1 and TRBJ1-6; D remains unclear. The germline V gene encodes CDR1 MGHRA and CDR2 YSYEKL. The CDR3 covers 18 residues. V lost 2 bases to trimming and J lost 0 bases, with 14 bases between them. The CDR3 DNA reads TGCGCCAGCAGCCAATCCGTAGGCAGGAGCTCCTATAATTCACCCCTCCACTTT. As protein: CASSQSVGRSSYNSPLHF.

The genes are TRBV11-1 and TRBJ2-7; TRBD1 might be the D (6 bases). Germline V gene lookup returns CDR1 SGHAT and CDR2 FQDESV (reference sequence). V was pared by 5 bases and J by 2 bases, with 13 bases between. This CDR3 has 14 residues. CDR3 DNA sequence: TGTGCCAGCAGCCCTTTACAGGGCCCCTACGAGCAGTACTTC. Protein sequence: CASSPLQGPYEQYF.

There are a few counts of this clonotype. The chain employs TRBV3-1 and TRBJ1-6, with D tentatively TRBD1 (6 bases). V was cut by 4 bases and J by 9 bases, with 13 bases left in between. The CDR3 has 14 amino acids. Germline CDR1 reads LGHDT; CDR2 reads YNNKEL (reference sequence). The CDR3 bases are TGTGCCAGCAGCCTCCCAGGGGTTGCTTCACCCCTCCACTTT. Its protein is CASSLPGVASPLHF.

This clonotype was detected a few times. V gene TRBV20-1 combines with J gene TRBJ1-5; maybe TRBD1 (6 bases). CDR1 is DFQATT, CDR2 SNEGSKA, per germline (reference sequence). The ends were cut back, 1 base at V and 9 bases at J, with 16 bases in the middle. This CDR3 spans 14 amino acids. CDR3 amino acids: CSARATGSAGPQHF. The CDR3 DNA reads TGCAGTGCTAGAGCCACAGGGAGCGCGGGGCCCCAGCATTTT.

The gene calls are TRBV10-3 and TRBJ1-1; TRBD1 might be the D (5 bases). CDR1 and CDR2 from the germline V gene are ENHRY and SYGVKD. The V and J ends lost 6 bases and 2 bases respectively, with 19 bases between them. This CDR3 comprises 16 residues. In nucleotides, the CDR3 is TGTGCCATCAGGTCTCCCGGGGCCATGATTAACACTGAAGCTTTCTTT. Its protein product is CAIRSPGAMINTEAFF.

This clonotype was counted only a few times. V gene TRBV5-1 combines with J gene TRBJ2-3; D may correspond to TRBD1 or TRBD2 (5 bases each). V gave up 3 bases and J gave up 0 bases, with 14 bases separating them. The CDR3 has 16 residues. CDR1 SGHRS and CDR2 YFSETQ come from the germline V gene. CDR3 amino acids: CASSYLRDPSTDTQYF. The CDR3 nucleotides are TGCGCCAGCAGCTACCTCCGGGACCCCAGCACAGATACGCAGTATTTT.

Details on this clonotype: One end of the junction fails to match germline, which may point to a read error. J is TRBJ1-1 and V is TRBV12-5; D call uncertain. CDR1 is LGHNT, CDR2 FRNRAP, per germline. The CDR3 has 13 amino acids. The CDR3 protein is CASGLGVNTEVFF. Here the CDR3 DNA reads TGTGCTAGTGGTTTGGGGGTGAACACTGAAGTTTTCTTT.

This clonotype was recorded a few times. This sequence joins TRBV20-1 and TRBJ1-4; possibly TRBD1 for D (6 bases). There are 14 residues in the CDR3. Germline V gives CDR1 DFQATT, CDR2 SNEGSKA (reference sequence). V was shortened by 3 bases and J by 7 bases, with 15 bases between the two germline ends. CDR3 sequence: CSAREQGDREKLFF. In DNA form, the CDR3 reads TGCAGTGCTAGGGAACAGGGCGATCGTGAAAAACTGTTTTTT.

This CDR3 is CASSLSRLEKLFF. The CDR3 DNA is TGTGCCAGCAGTTTATCCAGGTTGGAAAAACTGTTTTTT. The J gene is TRBJ1-4, the V gene TRBV12-3 or TRBV12-4; no clear D. The ends were cut back, 2 bases at V and 8 bases at J, with 9 bases in the middle. There are 13 residues in the CDR3.

The genes are TRBV5-1 and TRBJ2-7; unclear D gene. Trimming took off 4 bases at V and 1 base at J, with 9 bases between the two ends. CDR1 is SGHRS, CDR2 YFSETQ, per germline. The length of the CDR3 is 13 residues. CDR3 protein: CASSGPMSYEQYF. CDR3 in DNA: TGCGCCAGCAGCGGTCCCATGTCCTACGAGCAGTACTTC.

The chain couples TRBV28 to TRBJ2-7; 12 nucleotides match TRBD2. Trimming removed 6 bases from V and 4 bases from J; junction bases left unmatched: 7. The length of the CDR3 is 15 residues. CDR1 and CDR2 (germline): MDHEN, SYDVKM. As DNA, the CDR3 is TGTGCCAGCAGGACACCGGGACTAGCGGGTTACGAGCAGTACTTC. Its protein product is CASRTPGLAGYEQYF.

J is TRBJ1-5 and V is TRBV4-1; 7 bases line up with TRBD1. Trimming cost V 5 bases and J 5 bases; bases outside gene matches: 6. CDR3 size: 14 residues. From germline, CDR1 is MGHRA and CDR2 YSYEKL. CDR3 region: CASSENRGYQPQHF. The DNA for the CDR3 is TGCGCCAGCAGCGAAAACAGGGGCTATCAGCCCCAGCATTTT.

V usage is TRBV28 and J usage is TRBJ1-2, with D uncertain. Germline V gene lookup returns CDR1 MDHEN and CDR2 SYDVKM. V lost 4 bases to trimming and J lost 2 bases, with 5 bases between them. The CDR3 spans 12 residues. The CDR3 sequence is CASSSFNYGYTF. Here the CDR3 DNA reads TGTGCCAGCAGTTCCTTCAACTATGGCTACACCTTC.

This chain uses TRBV18 with TRBJ1-2; D remains unclear. CDR1 and CDR2 from the germline V gene are KGHSH and LQKENI. The V end lost 1 base, the J end lost 6 bases, and 9 bases lay between the germline ends. The CDR3 is 13 residues long. The CDR3 reads CASSPRNDHGYTF. The DNA for the CDR3 is TGTGCCAGCTCACCACGGAACGACCATGGCTACACCTTC. Full variable domain (remainder filled in from reference TRBV18 and TRBJ1-2): NAGVMQNPRHLVRRRGQEARLRCSPMKGHSHVYWYRQLPEEGLKFMVYLQKENIIDESGMPKERFSAEFPKEGPSILRIQQVVRGDSAAYFCASSPRNDHGYTFGSGTRLTVV.

This clonotype was counted a few times. This chain joins TRBV7-9 and TRBJ1-1, with TRBD1 matching over 8 bases. CDR1 and CDR2 (germline): SEHNR, FQNEAQ (reference sequence). V trimming: 5 bases; J trimming: 8 bases; junction bases outside the gene matches: 7. The CDR3 has 13 residues. CDR3 residues: CASSHGGQGEAFF. Here the CDR3 DNA reads TGTGCCAGCAGCCATGGCGGACAGGGAGAAGCTTTCTTT.